This is a list of T cell receptor beta chains from one sample in a study of patients and donors after allogeneic stem cell transplantation. TCRdb independently ran MiXCR on the RT-PCR reads; one entry per CDR3 protein. The table shows about 960,000 distinct CDR3 sequences, with approximately 18% occurring only once. Sequenced material: blood, either unsorted or a sorted T cell fraction (not recorded which). The receptors were sampled from a human donor who was either an allogeneic HSCT recipient or a stem cell or donor lymphocyte infusion donor (not recorded which). It is not recorded whose cells these are; they may come from a transplant donor. Each CDR3 is given with its conserved first and last residue. Fields, in order: V gene, J gene, CDR3 protein.

TRBV6-2/TRBV6-3	TRBJ2-3	CASSYGQETDTQYF
TRBV11-2	TRBJ1-2	CASSSRTGSTNYGYTF
TRBV2	TRBJ1-2	CASSGGSLDGYTF
TRBV2	TRBJ2-7	CASTSRVYEQHF
TRBV19	TRBJ1-4	CASSTGTLDRLFF
TRBV5-5	TRBJ1-2	CASSLPKAQGVGGYTF
TRBV10-3	TRBJ2-6	CAISGGSGANVLTF
TRBV24-1	TRBJ2-1	CATSDASGRVDEQFF
TRBV7-3	TRBJ2-1	CASSPSRGDYNEQFF
TRBV5-1	TRBJ1-1	CASSFLVGRNTEAFF
TRBV4-2	TRBJ1-2	CASSLKPSGAGGYTF
TRBV12-3/TRBV12-4	TRBJ1-1	CASRSTGNTEAFF
TRBV30	TRBJ1-2	CAWREGGYTF
TRBV20-1	TRBJ2-1	CSARALAGGQYEQFF
TRBV12-3/TRBV12-4	TRBJ2-7	CASSRQVNYEQYF
TRBV5-6	TRBJ1-5	CASSIRGLNQPQHF
TRBV9	TRBJ2-7	CASSVDGGRYEQYF
TRBV12-3/TRBV12-4	TRBJ2-7	CASQSTVYEQYF
TRBV12-3/TRBV12-4	TRBJ2-3	CASRRQGISDTQYF
TRBV12-3/TRBV12-4	TRBJ2-5	CASSLENTETQYF
TRBV18	TRBJ1-1	CASRARQEAFF
TRBV6-1	TRBJ2-7	CASSATRGPSGPYEQYF
TRBV2	TRBJ1-4	CASSSLALTPGEKLFF
TRBV19	TRBJ2-7	CASSWAYDSYEQYF
TRBV11-1	TRBJ2-4	CASSFEGNSKNIQYF
TRBV5-6	TRBJ2-7	CASSQEGGAYEQYF
TRBV4-1	TRBJ1-6	CASSQGGDSSNNSPLHF
TRBV30	TRBJ2-1	CAWTSGHEQFF
TRBV20-1	TRBJ1-2	CSAGRDRGNYGYTF
TRBV28	TRBJ2-7	CASAGEGKGEQYF
TRBV6-1	TRBJ2-7	CASSLGLAGVVGEQYF
TRBV12-3/TRBV12-4	TRBJ2-1	CASSLAQSGQFF